The source of this TCR beta chain is a study of blood T cell repertoires in COVID-19. In the study overall: Researchers got acute and convalescent COVID-19 samples from the United States, Italy and Spain.

The CDR3 runs 17 residues. CDR1 is LNHDA, CDR2 SQIVND, per germline (reference sequence). V lost 5 bases, J lost 4 bases, and 14 bases stayed unmatched. In the original analysis: Amplification of reference gene primers was used by the study to estimate nucleated cell counts. Here immunoSEQ multiplex PCR was the method, and the copy in TCRdb shows in-frame clones only, minus some. V, J and clone size are taken as reported in that table, and D and trimming were inferred from the DNA itself. The table shows 55,000 to 90,000 clones, with approximately 86% occurring only once. This clone was counted once. The genes are TRBV19 and TRBJ1-2; 9 bases are shared with TRBD1. The receptor was derived from a man aged 65-85 years with active COVID-19. Material for sequencing was peripheral blood. CDR3 residues: CASSQPGQGSGSYGYTF. For the CDR3, the DNA is TGTGCCAGTAGTCAACCGGGACAGGGAAGCGGATCCTATGGCTACACCTTC.